This is a list of T cell receptor beta chains from one sample in a study of beta chain features in type 1 diabetes. Here immunoSEQ multiplex PCR was the method, and the copy in TCRdb shows in-frame clones only, minus some. Altogether 220,000 or so clones are present, roughly two thirds being singletons, with the ten largest covering 0.053%. The source material was naive CD4+ T cells from blood. The receptor source for this set is a man aged 30 to 45 in good health. Both conserved end residues are part of each CDR3. Each record gives: J gene, clone size, V gene, D gene, CDR3 DNA, CDR3 protein. The D gene is left open where the match is weak. Size is omitted from some rows. Given values are once, few, many or a class for expanded clones.

TRBJ2-7,-,TRBV5-1,-,TGCGCCAGCAGACCCGCCCCAGGAGGGACCTACGAGCAGTACTTC,CASRPAPGGTYEQYF
TRBJ2-1,-,TRBV29-1,-,TGCAGCGTTGAGGGCGGGATCATTTCCTACAATGAGCAGTTCTTC,CSVEGGIISYNEQFF
TRBJ1-2,few,TRBV30,TRBD1,TGTGCCTGGAGTGGGACAGGCTATGGCTACACCTTC,CAWSGTGYGYTF
TRBJ2-1,once,TRBV19,-,TGTGCCAGTAGTATGGGCGAGCGCCTCTACAATGAGCAGTTCTTC,CASSMGERLYNEQFF
TRBJ1-2,-,TRBV15,-,TGTGCCACCAGCAGAGAAGGGACTAACTATGGCTACACCTTC,CATSREGTNYGYTF
TRBJ2-1,once,TRBV20-1,-,TGCAGTGCTAGCGGGGGAGGTGAGCAGTTCTTC,CSASGGGEQFF
TRBJ1-4,-,TRBV30,-,TGTGCCTGGAGAAGGGATGCTAATGAAAAACTGTTTTTT,CAWRRDANEKLFF
TRBJ1-6,once,TRBV11-2,-,TGTGCCAGCCGCTTCACCCCCGGTCTGGATTCACCCCTCCACTTT,CASRFTPGLDSPLHF
TRBJ2-1,-,TRBV5-1,-,TGCGCCAGCAGCTCAGGTTTTAGAGTGAATGAGCAGTTCTTC,CASSSGFRVNEQFF
TRBJ2-1,-,TRBV29-1,-,TGCAGCGTTGCTCGGGCTAGCAGCTACAATGAGCAGTTCTTC,CSVARASSYNEQFF
TRBJ2-4,-,TRBV19,-,TGTGCCAGTAGTTCCCCAGAGTTAGCCAAAAACATTCAGTACTTC,CASSSPELAKNIQYF
TRBJ2-1,few,TRBV29-1,-,TGCAGCGTTGAAGAAGACGGCAATAGAAGGTTCTTC,CSVEEDGNRRFF
TRBJ2-5,-,TRBV25-1,-,TGTGCCAGCAGTGATGGGGCGCCCGGAGCCCAGTACTTC,CASSDGAPGAQYF
TRBJ2-1,-,TRBV6-6,-,TGTGCCAGCAGTTACCAAGATCTCACAGGGTCGAAGTTCTTC,CASSYQDLTGSKFF
TRBJ2-3,-,TRBV9,-,TGTGCCAGCAGCGTAGTTGGAAACACAGATACGCAGTATTTT,CASSVVGNTDTQYF
TRBJ2-3,once,TRBV5-1,-,TGCGCCAGCAAGCAGGGTCGAGTACGCGATCCGCAGTATTTT,CASKQGRVRDPQYF
TRBJ1-3,-,TRBV28,-,TGTGCCAGCAGTTTTGCAGGGACCATCTCTGGAAACACCATATATTTT,CASSFAGTISGNTIYF
TRBJ2-5,-,TRBV7-2,TRBD2,TGTGCCAGCAGCCCAAGCCTAGCGGGGGGCCAAGAGACCCAGTACTTC,CASSPSLAGGQETQYF
TRBJ1-1,-,TRBV5-6,-,TGTGCCAGCAGCTCTCTCGGACCAAAGAACACTGAAGCTTTCTTT,CASSSLGPKNTEAFF
TRBJ2-7,-,TRBV4-3,-,TGCGCCAGCAGCCAACTGACAGGCTACGAGCAGTACTTC,CASSQLTGYEQYF
TRBJ1-6,-,TRBV30,-,TGTGCCTGGAGTGTGCGGGATATCGGCAATTCACCCCTCCACTTT,CAWSVRDIGNSPLHF
TRBJ1-2,once,TRBV29-1,TRBD1,TGCAGCGTTGATCTGGACAGGGCTGGCTACACCTTC,CSVDLDRAGYTF
TRBJ1-1,-,TRBV29-1,-,TGCAGCGTGGAGGCAGTTGAAGCTTTCTTT,CSVEAVEAFF
TRBJ1-2,-,TRBV30,TRBD1,TGTGCCTGGAGTGTGGCAGGGGGCTATGGCTACACCTTC,CAWSVAGGYGYTF
TRBJ2-3,-,TRBV19,TRBD1,TGTGCCAGTAGTCCTGACAGGGCCACAGATACGCAGTATTTT,CASSPDRATDTQYF
TRBJ2-3,-,TRBV9,-,TGTGCCAGCAGCGCCAGGGTGCTCACAGATACGCAGTATTTT,CASSARVLTDTQYF
TRBJ2-1,-,TRBV30,-,TGTGCCTGGAATAGGGACAAGGAATGGGCCGGGCAGTTCTTC,CAWNRDKEWAGQFF